The 32 T cell receptor beta chains presented below share a single source sample, sequenced in a study of cytomegalovirus exposure and HLA in healthy donors (dated by TCRdb to 2016 to 2017). Preparation of the library involved the immunoSEQ multiplex PCR assay. TCRdb stores this immuneACCESS table with in-frame sequences only. Part of the clones is absent; in the studies checked, under half of the shortfall reflects unresolved V genes, and no reason is known for the rest. The sample data list 200,000 or so clones, and approximately 88% of these were observed just once. The ten largest clones take up roughly 6.5% of the sample. Material: PBMCs. These receptors all stem from a man between 18 and 35 years old in good health and CMV-seropositive.

This clone was recorded a few times. CDR3 amino acids: CAWRGLALTGELFF. DNA for the CDR3: TGTGCCTGGAGGGGACTAGCGCTCACCGGGGAGCTGTTTTTT. The rearrangement links TRBV30 to TRBJ2-2; 10 bases agree with TRBD2. V trimming: 3 bases; J trimming: 4 bases; junction bases outside the gene matches: 2. This CDR3 region has 14 residues. Germline CDR1 GTSNPN, CDR2 SVGIG (reference sequence).

A word on this clone: This sample includes further DNA sequences coding for the same CDR3. The V gene is TRBV9, the J gene TRBJ1-4; D ambiguous. Per the germline V gene, CDR1 is SGDLS and CDR2 is YYNGEE. The V end lost 0 bases, the J end lost 0 bases, and 6 bases lay between the germline ends. The CDR3 has 15 residues. CDR3 protein: CASSVGGATNEKLFF. CDR3 nucleotide sequence: TGTGCCAGCAGCGTAGGGGGAGCAACTAATGAAAAACTGTTTTTT.

This chain joins TRBV9 and TRBJ2-2; no definite D call. The CDR3 covers 12 residues. Per germline, CDR1 SGDLS and CDR2 YYNGEE. V lost 6 bases and J lost 3, with 6 bases in between. This CDR3 reads CASNRDTGELFF. CDR3 nucleotides: TGTGCCAGCAATCGGGACACCGGGGAGCTGTTTTTT.

The CDR3 DNA is TGTGCCAGCAGTCGTAGAGCAGGGAACACTGAAGCTTTCTTT. It yields the protein CASSRRAGNTEAFF. The rearrangement joins TRBV5-6 to TRBJ1-1; D is unresolved. Germline CDR1 and CDR2: SGHDT and YYEEEE. CDR3 size: 14 residues. The ends were cut back, 5 bases at V and 1 base at J, with 12 bases in the middle.

The chain links TRBV28 to TRBJ2-7, with D possibly matching TRBD1 (5 bases). The CDR3 spans 12 residues. The germline V gene has CDR1 MDHEN and CDR2 SYDVKM. V gave up 6 bases and J gave up 1 base, with 7 bases separating them. CDR3 bases: TGTGCCAGCAGAGCAGGGTCCTACGAGCAGTACTTC. It is translated as CASRAGSYEQYF.

This clone was found once. V and J are TRBV4-1 and TRBJ2-7, with TRBD1 matching over 9 bases. The CDR3 spans 15 residues. CDR1 MGHRA and CDR2 YSYEKL come from the germline V gene. V lost 0 bases and J lost 5; bases outside the gene matches: 5. Written as DNA, the CDR3 is TGCGCCAGCAGCCAAGATCCCGGACAGGGGCACGAGCAGTACTTC. As protein: CASSQDPGQGHEQYF.

The rearrangement joins TRBV29-1 to TRBJ2-7; D perhaps matches TRBD2 (6 bases). The germline V gene has CDR1 SQVTM and CDR2 ANQGSEA. The CDR3 loop spans 13 amino acids. In nucleotides, the CDR3 is TGCACCTCCGGCGGGGATACCTCCTACGAGCAGTACTTC. Protein product: CTSGGDTSYEQYF.

CDR3 in amino acids: CASSNQQGSSYEQYF. The CDR3 bases are TGTGCCAGCAGTAACCAACAGGGGAGCTCCTACGAGCAGTACTTC. The chain has TRBV6-5 and TRBJ2-7, with 7 bases matching TRBD1. This CDR3 has 15 residues. Germline CDR1 reads MNHEY; CDR2 reads SVGAGI. Trimming cost V 5 bases and J 0 bases; bases outside gene matches: 7.

V and J are TRBV6-5 and TRBJ2-5; TRBD1 agrees at 7 bases. Germline CDR1 MNHEY, CDR2 SVGAGI. The trim removed 0 bases at V and 0 bases at J, leaving 1 base unmatched. This CDR3 has 15 residues. The CDR3 DNA is TGTGCCAGCAGTTACTCAGGACAGGACCAAGAGACCCAGTACTTC. This codes for CASSYSGQDQETQYF.

The J gene is TRBJ2-5, the V gene TRBV6-5; possible D gene TRBD1, 6 bases. V lost 5 bases to trimming and J lost 2 bases, with 9 bases between them. The germline CDR1 and CDR2 sequences are MNHEY and SVGAGI. This CDR3 region has 13 residues. CDR3 sequence: CASSQTGQETQYF. As DNA, the CDR3 is TGTGCCAGCAGTCAGACAGGACAAGAGACCCAGTACTTC.

This sequence joins TRBV6-1 and TRBJ2-3; D remains ambiguous. Deletions cut 2 bases from V and 1 base from J, with 7 bases between. The CDR3 contains 14 residues. From germline, CDR1 is MNHNS and CDR2 SASEGT. The CDR3 loop is CASSEKSGTDTQYF. CDR3 DNA sequence: TGTGCCAGCAGTGAAAAATCGGGCACAGATACGCAGTATTTT.

J is TRBJ1-1 and V is TRBV30; D not resolved. Germline V gene lookup returns CDR1 GTSNPN and CDR2 SVGIG (reference sequence). CDR3 length equals 12 residues. The ends were cut back, 7 bases at V and 2 bases at J, with 11 bases in the middle. This CDR3 is CALTISNTEAFF. CDR3 DNA: TGTGCCTTAACGATCAGTAACACTGAAGCTTTCTTT.

This clone occurred a few times. The chain employs TRBV5-1 and TRBJ2-7; 7 bases map to TRBD1. The V gene's germline CDR1 is SGHRS and CDR2 YFSETQ. V was clipped by 4 bases and J by 3 bases; unmatched bases: 10. This CDR3 spans 15 amino acids. CDR3 DNA: TGCGCCAGCAGCCTAAGGGGACAGCAGAACTACGAGCAGTACTTC. Encoded protein: CASSLRGQQNYEQYF.

The chain is built from TRBV25-1 and TRBJ2-3; 7 nucleotides line up with TRBD2. The V segment lost 5 bases and the J segment 4 bases; nucleotides outside the gene matches: 9. Germline V gene sequence: CDR1 MGHDK, CDR2 SYGVNS. The CDR3 has 15 residues. The CDR3 here is CASSRPAGNADTQYF. The CDR3 nucleotides are TGTGCCAGCAGTCGGCCAGCGGGGAACGCAGATACGCAGTATTTT.

The chain uses TRBV30 and TRBJ2-3; D gene ambiguous. Looked up from germline, CDR1 is GTSNPN and CDR2 is SVGIG (reference sequence). Deletions cut 0 bases from V and 4 bases from J, with 5 bases between. The CDR3 sequence is 12 residues long. The CDR3 DNA reads as TGTGCCTGGAGTGTGCGTTCAGATACGCAGTATTTT. Encoded protein: CAWSVRSDTQYF.

In regard to this clone: The same CDR3 also results from other DNA sequences found in this sample. The V gene is TRBV6-4, the J gene TRBJ2-1; TRBD2 aligns across 11 bases. There are 15 residues in the CDR3. Germline V lookup: CDR1 MRHNA, CDR2 SNTAGT. After removal of 2 bases from V and 4 bases from J, the junction contained 1 base not matched to a gene. CDR3 DNA: TGTGCCAGCAGTGACGGGACTAGCGGTTACAATGAGCAGTTCTTC. Residues: CASSDGTSGYNEQFF.

The V call is TRBV15, the J call TRBJ2-3; tentative D call: TRBD2 (5 bases). Germline V gives CDR1 LNHNV, CDR2 YYDKDF (reference sequence). V was pared by 2 bases and J by 2 bases, with 17 bases between. This CDR3 is 17 amino acids long. The CDR3 protein is CATSRPGDAGNTDTQYF. CDR3 nucleotide sequence: TGTGCCACCAGCAGACCCGGAGATGCGGGTAACACAGATACGCAGTATTTT.

V gene TRBV9 combines with J gene TRBJ1-2, with a tentative D call TRBD1 (5 bases). Trimming removed 0 bases at V and 7 bases at J, with 10 bases between. Germline V gives CDR1 SGDLS, CDR2 YYNGEE. The CDR3 has 13 amino acids. CDR3 loop: CASSVGEGVGYTF. CDR3 in DNA: TGTGCCAGCAGCGTAGGTGAAGGGGTTGGCTACACCTTC.

The rearrangement links TRBV29-1 to TRBJ1-2, with D possibly TRBD1 on 6 matching bases. Trimming removed 7 bases from V and 5 bases from J, with 17 bases in between. CDR3 length: 13 residues. The germline gives CDR1 SQVTM, CDR2 ANQGSEA. In DNA, the CDR3 is TGCAGCGCTCGATCGGCAGGGGTATATGGCTACACCTTC. This codes for CSARSAGVYGYTF.

The V gene is TRBV2, the J gene TRBJ2-2; the match to TRBD1 covers 12 bases. V lost 7 bases, J lost 7 bases, and 16 bases stayed unmatched. Looked up from germline, CDR1 is SNHLY and CDR2 is FYNNEI. The CDR3 length is 18 residues. Here the CDR3 reads CASKPPGQGAEMIGELFF. The DNA of the CDR3 is TGTGCCAGCAAGCCTCCGGGACAGGGGGCTGAGATGATCGGGGAGCTGTTTTTT. Supplemented by reference TRBV2 and TRBJ2-2, the full variable domain reads EPEVTQTPSHQVTQMGQEVILRCVPISNHLYFYWYRQILGQKVEFLVSFYNNEISEKSEIFDDQFSVERPDGSNFTLKIRSTKLEDSAMYFCASKPPGQGAEMIGELFFGEGSRLTVL.

CDR3 sequence reads: CASRGGLQETQYF. The CDR3 nucleotides are TGTGCCAGCAGAGGAGGCCTCCAGGAGACCCAGTACTTC. V and J are TRBV28 and TRBJ2-5; D may be TRBD2 (5 bases). CDR1 is MDHEN and CDR2 is SYDVKM in the germline V gene. With 6 bases removed from V and 5 bases from J, the gap between germline ends came to 13 bases. This CDR3 has 13 amino acids.

The chain recombines TRBV30 with TRBJ2-3, with unresolved D. V gave up 1 base and J gave up 2 bases, with 16 bases separating them. Germline V gene lookup returns CDR1 GTSNPN and CDR2 SVGIG (reference sequence). The CDR3 loop spans 16 amino acids. The CDR3 region is CAWSGLPGVHTDTQYF. CDR3 DNA sequence: TGTGCCTGGAGTGGGCTGCCTGGAGTTCACACAGATACGCAGTATTTT.

The genes are TRBV7-2 and TRBJ1-2, with 8 positions matching TRBD1. The CDR3 has 14 residues. With 5 bases clipped from V and 7 bases from J, the junction kept 9 bases outside the gene matches. Germline assignment: CDR1 SGHTA and CDR2 FQGNSA. CDR3: CASSDRTGSGGYTF. The CDR3 DNA sequence: TGTGCCAGCAGCGATAGGACAGGGTCGGGTGGCTACACCTTC.

This clone appeared a few times. This sequence joins TRBV30 and TRBJ2-2, with no clear D. Trimming stripped 3 bases from V and 0 bases from J, with 5 bases between. The CDR3 extends over 13 amino acids. Germline CDR1 and CDR2: GTSNPN and SVGIG (reference sequence). This CDR3 is CAWSGSNTGELFF. For the CDR3, the DNA is TGTGCCTGGAGCGGGTCGAACACCGGGGAGCTGTTTTTT.

CDR3 region: CASSYAVGGIETQYF. The CDR3 DNA reads as TGTGCCAGCAGTTACGCCGTCGGGGGGATAGAGACCCAGTACTTC. The V gene is TRBV6-5, the J gene TRBJ2-5, with 7 bases matching TRBD2. The CDR3 covers 15 residues. J lost 4 bases, V lost 2 bases, and 7 bases had no gene match. Germline lookup yields CDR1 MNHEY and CDR2 SVGAGI.

The genes are TRBV18 and TRBJ2-7; unclear D gene. Looked up from germline, CDR1 is KGHSH and CDR2 is LQKENI. The V gene lost 3 bases and the J gene lost 1 base, with 10 bases spanning the gap. The CDR3 length is 14 residues. The DNA for the CDR3 is TGTGCCAGCTCACCGGCAGGATTGTCCTACGAGCAGTACTTC. Protein sequence: CASSPAGLSYEQYF.

This clone has only a few counts. The chain joins TRBV15 to TRBJ2-3; 14 bases agree with TRBD2. The CDR3 is 13 amino acids. The V segment lost 3 bases and the J segment 14 bases; nucleotides outside the gene matches: 4. CDR1 and CDR2 (germline): LNHNV, YYDKDF (reference sequence). CDR3 residues: CATSSSGTSGGYF. Written as DNA, the CDR3 is TGTGCCACCAGCAGTTCCGGGACTAGCGGGGGGTATTTT.

The chain employs TRBV7-9 and TRBJ1-1, with a tentative D call TRBD1 (5 bases). Germline-derived CDR1 and CDR2 are SEHNR and FQNEAQ (reference sequence). Trimming shortened V by 1 base and J by 2 bases, and 8 bases separated the two germline ends. The CDR3 has 14 amino acids. The DNA for the CDR3 is TGTGCCAGCAGCTTAGGACAGCAAAACACTGAAGCTTTCTTT. Encoded protein: CASSLGQQNTEAFF.

J is TRBJ2-7 and V is TRBV29-1; possibly TRBD2 for D (6 bases). The V end lost 5 bases, the J end lost 0 bases, and 14 bases lay between the germline ends. The CDR3 covers 14 residues. Germline CDR1 SQVTM, CDR2 ANQGSEA. Written as DNA, the CDR3 is TGCAGCGTTACAGGACGGGGGAACTCCTACGAGCAGTACTTC. Protein: CSVTGRGNSYEQYF.

This chain uses TRBV27 with TRBJ2-2; perhaps TRBD2 as D (5 bases). V was trimmed by 6 bases and J by 1 base, leaving 15 bases between them. Germline V lookup: CDR1 MNHEY, CDR2 SMNVEV (reference sequence). This CDR3 spans 16 amino acids. The CDR3 DNA follows: TGTGCCAGCAGCCCTCGCGAGAGGGTGAACACCGGGGAGCTGTTTTTT. Amino acid sequence: CASSPRERVNTGELFF.

The chain employs TRBV27 and TRBJ2-3; the match to TRBD2 covers 14 bases. The junction had 3 bases not matched to a gene; V was cut back by 4 bases and J by 3 bases. The germline V gene encodes CDR1 MNHEY and CDR2 SMNVEV (reference sequence). The CDR3 sequence is 16 residues long. This CDR3 reads CASSSWTSGGTDTQYF. CDR3 sequence (DNA): TGTGCCAGCAGTTCCTGGACTAGCGGGGGGACAGATACGCAGTATTTT.

Only a few counts were recorded for this clone. The chain couples TRBV2 to TRBJ2-6; tentatively, D is TRBD2 (5 bases). This CDR3 has 17 residues. CDR1 and CDR2 from the germline V gene are SNHLY and FYNNEI. The V end lost 4 bases, the J end lost 0 bases, and 13 bases lay between the germline ends. The CDR3 is CASSVAGPTSGANVLTF. The DNA of the CDR3 is TGTGCCAGCAGTGTGGCGGGTCCAACCTCTGGGGCCAACGTCCTGACTTTC.